The 5 T cell receptor beta chains below were found in one sample sequenced in a study of CD8 T cells in ankylosing spondylitis. TCRdb re-called the 5' RACE reads with MiXCR, one entry per CDR3 protein. The sample records approximately 240,000 distinct CDR3 sequences, under 30% being singletons. The source material was blood, either unsorted or a sorted T cell fraction (not recorded which). The source is a male donor with ankylosing spondylitis or in good health (not recorded which).

The chain links TRBV29-1 to TRBJ1-2, with TRBD1 matching 11 bases. Germline CDR1 SQVTM, CDR2 ANQGSEA. This CDR3 comprises 13 residues. The J segment lost 6 bases and the V segment lost 7 bases, leaving 7 bases of the junction unmatched. CDR3 sequence: CSAGTGQGDGYTF. In nucleotides, the CDR3 is TGCAGCGCTGGAACGGGACAGGGGGATGGCTACACCTTC.

This chain joins TRBV24-1 and TRBJ2-1, with TRBD2 matching 9 bases. Germline-derived CDR1 and CDR2 are KGHDR and SFDVKD. With V trimmed by 7 bases and J by 9 bases, 9 bases remained unmatched. This CDR3 region has 14 residues. CDR3 nucleotides: TGTGCCACCAGCAAAGCGGGGGGTTATTTTGAGCAGTTCTTC. Encoded protein: CATSKAGGYFEQFF.

This clonotype has only a few counts. The chain is built from TRBV20-1 and TRBJ2-4, with D uncertain. The CDR3 consists of 12 residues. Deletions cut 2 bases from V and 3 bases from J, with 5 bases between. Germline V gene sequence: CDR1 DFQATT, CDR2 SNEGSKA (reference sequence). The CDR3 DNA sequence: TGCAGTGCTAGATTCGGCAAAAACATTCAGTACTTC. This gives the protein CSARFGKNIQYF.

In this sample, this clonotype turned up a few times. This chain connects TRBV29-1 to TRBJ1-1; no firm D call. From germline, CDR1 is SQVTM and CDR2 ANQGSEA. The CDR3 is 11 residues long. Deletions cut 4 bases from V and 5 bases from J, with 8 bases between. The CDR3 coding sequence is TGCAGCGTTGTCCCGGGGACTGAAGCTTTCTTT. Its protein is CSVVPGTEAFF.

J is TRBJ2-2 and V is TRBV20-1; 8 bases map to TRBD2. Germline CDR1 is DFQATT and CDR2 is SNEGSKA (reference sequence). The CDR3 is 14 residues long. V shed 0 bases and J 5 bases; nucleotides not matched to a gene: 2. The CDR3, as DNA: TGCAGTGCTAGAGACGGGGGGGGGACCGGGGAGCTGTTTTTT. Translating gives CSARDGGGTGELFF.